The clone carrying this T cell receptor (beta chain) came up a few times. Antigen specificity is unknown. Using its own MiXCR run on the RT-PCR reads, TCRdb lists one record per CDR3 protein. This table holds 650,000 to 850,000 distinct CDR3 sequences, around 13% found once. The data are from a study of response to subunit inactivated influenza vaccine. Study findings and constraints: Each seasonal flu vaccination may recruit only limited new T cells, authors suggested.

Germline-derived CDR1 and CDR2 are SNHLY and FYNNEI. V lost 8 bases to trimming and J lost 3 bases, with 11 bases between them. This CDR3 is built from 12 residues. This material consisted of PBMCs from blood, taken 14 days before vaccination. The TCR originated in a man in his fifties or sixties who received an inactivated influenza vaccine. This chain joins TRBV2 and TRBJ2-7; D ambiguous. The DNA for the CDR3 is TGTGCCAGCGCTTTGAATGTCTACGAGCAGTACTTC. The encoded protein is CASALNVYEQYF.